This T cell receptor (beta chain) was documented in a study of blood T cell repertoires in COVID-19. Study at large: Samples taken during acute and convalescent COVID-19 were collected in the United States, Italy and Spain. The analysed material was cDNA or gDNA that came from T cells, B-cell-depleted T cells, or PBMCs.

Sequencing was performed with immunoSEQ multiplex PCR; in TCRdb, only in-frame clones are kept and a portion is missing. The sample gives under 85,000 clones, 70% to 85% of which show up once; 10% to 15% is in the top ten. Germline lookup yields CDR1 MNHEY and CDR2 SMNVEV (reference sequence). The CDR3 has 16 residues. Germline trimming cut 2 bases from V and 0 bases from J; bases unmatched to any gene: 3. Seattle-derived patients entered the study during active infection and were followed longitudinally. The chain couples TRBV27 to TRBJ1-3, with TRBD1 matching over 8 bases. This TCR was recovered from a middle-aged man with COVID-19, enrolled during active disease. What was sequenced was peripheral blood. In DNA form, the CDR3 reads TGTGCCAGCAGTTTAACAGGGGGATTCTCTGGAAACACCATATATTTT. It specifies CASSLTGGFSGNTIYF.